This TCR beta chain was captured in a study of blood T cell repertoires in COVID-19. Study in general: T cells, B-cell-depleted T cells, or PBMCs supplied cDNA or gDNA.

Those enrolled, adults aged about 18 to 89 years, came from some 23 US areas. Germline V gene sequence: CDR1 SQVTM, CDR2 ANQGSEA. The CDR3 extends over 13 amino acids. V was trimmed by 1 base and J by 7 bases, leaving 14 bases between them. In the original workflow: Nucleated cell number was recorded as an estimate derived from reference gene primer amplification. Here immunoSEQ multiplex PCR was the method, and the copy in TCRdb shows in-frame clones only, minus some. The DNA was the basis for D and trimming; V, J and clone size are from that table. The table records some 150,000 clones, 88% of them present only once.

The sequence was collected from a young woman with acute COVID-19. Sequencing was done on a sample of PBMCs or T cells enriched from blood (not recorded which). The rearrangement uses TRBV29-1 and TRBJ2-7; possible D gene TRBD1, 6 bases. CDR3 region: CSVEAPFDREQYF. The CDR3 DNA reads TGCAGCGTTGAAGCTCCCTTCGACAGGGAGCAGTACTTC.